This T cell receptor (beta chain) was identified during a study of blood T cell repertoires in COVID-19. For the study at large: The study drew acute and convalescent COVID-19 samples from the United States, Italy and Spain. From T cells, B-cell-depleted T cells, or PBMCs came the material, which was cDNA or gDNA.

The repertoire was sequenced with immunoSEQ multiplex PCR; TCRdb's copy has only in-frame clones and lacks some. The sample lists approximately 60,000 clones, approximately 94% occurring once. CDR3 length: 18 residues. Germline lookup yields CDR1 SGHVS and CDR2 FQNEAQ. V was clipped by 5 bases and J by 0 bases, with 23 bases between them. This clone has just one count. The source material was peripheral blood. The sequence was collected from a man between 65 and 85 years old with active COVID-19. The chain couples TRBV7-8 to TRBJ2-7, with a tentative D call TRBD2 (6 bases). Here the CDR3 DNA reads TGTGCCAGCAGCGTACAATATACGGGAGTGGGGTACTCCTACGAGCAGTACTTC. Translating gives CASSVQYTGVGYSYEQYF.